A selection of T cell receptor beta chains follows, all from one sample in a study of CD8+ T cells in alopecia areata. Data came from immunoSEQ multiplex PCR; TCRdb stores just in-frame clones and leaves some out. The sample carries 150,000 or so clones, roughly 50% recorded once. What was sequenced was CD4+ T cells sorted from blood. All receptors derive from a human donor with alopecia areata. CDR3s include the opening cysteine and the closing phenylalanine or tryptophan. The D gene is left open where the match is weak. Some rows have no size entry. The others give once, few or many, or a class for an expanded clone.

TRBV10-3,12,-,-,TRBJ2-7,CAISKSSYEQYF,TGTGCCATCAGTAAGAGCTCCTACGAGCAGTACTTC
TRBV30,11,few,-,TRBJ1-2,CAWKANYGYTF,TGTGCCTGGAAAGCTAACTATGGCTACACCTTC
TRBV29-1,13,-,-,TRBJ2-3,CSVFGGNTDTQYF,TGCAGCGTTTTTGGCGGCAACACAGATACGCAGTATTTT
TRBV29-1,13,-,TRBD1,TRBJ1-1,CSVSGQMNTEAFF,TGCAGCGTATCGGGACAGATGAACACTGAAGCTTTCTTT
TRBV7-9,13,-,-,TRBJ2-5,CASSLALRETQYF,TGTGCCAGCAGCTTAGCCCTCCGAGAGACCCAGTACTTC
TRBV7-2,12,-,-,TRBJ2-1,CASSPRQSAQFF,TGTGCCAGCAGCCCCCGACAGAGTGCTCAGTTCTTC
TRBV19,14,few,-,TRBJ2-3,CASKPEYGTDTQYF,TGTGCCAGTAAGCCGGAGTATGGCACAGATACGCAGTATTTT
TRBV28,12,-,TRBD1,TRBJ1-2,CASSLNRGGYTF,TGTGCCAGCAGCCTGAACAGGGGAGGCTACACCTTC
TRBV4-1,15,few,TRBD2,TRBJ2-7,CASSQERLASYEQYF,TGCGCCAGCAGCCAAGAGAGACTAGCCTCCTACGAGCAGTACTTC
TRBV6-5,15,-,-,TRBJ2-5,CASSKHPPGQQTQYF,TGTGCCAGCAGTAAACACCCCCCGGGGCAACAGACCCAGTACTTC
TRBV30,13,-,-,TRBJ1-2,CAWSVATNYGYTF,TGTGCCTGGAGTGTAGCAACTAACTATGGCTACACCTTC
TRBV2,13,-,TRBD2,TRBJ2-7,CASSKTSSGEQYF,TGTGCCAGCAGTAAGACTAGCTCCGGCGAGCAGTACTTC
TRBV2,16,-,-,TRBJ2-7,CASSEFHFSSSYEQYF,TGTGCCAGCAGTGAATTTCACTTTTCCAGCTCCTACGAGCAGTACTTC
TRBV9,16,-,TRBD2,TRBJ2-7,CASSEGIAGGPREQYF,TGTGCCAGCAGCGAGGGCATAGCGGGAGGGCCGCGGGAGCAGTACTTC
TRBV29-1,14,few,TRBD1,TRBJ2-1,CSVFGQGVVDEQFF,TGCAGCGTCTTCGGACAGGGAGTTGTAGATGAGCAGTTCTTC
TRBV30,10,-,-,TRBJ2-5,CGWGAETQYF,TGCGGGTGGGGTGCGGAGACCCAGTACTTC
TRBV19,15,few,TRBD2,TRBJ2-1,CASSNSGLAGSEQFF,TGTGCCAGTAGTAACTCGGGACTAGCGGGATCTGAGCAGTTCTTC
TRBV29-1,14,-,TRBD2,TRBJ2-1,CSVQLGGSLTGQFF,TGCAGCGTACAACTGGGCGGGAGCCTAACGGGGCAGTTCTTC
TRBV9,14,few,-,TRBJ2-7,CASSAGTSRDEQYF,TGTGCCAGCAGCGCCGGGACCTCAAGGGACGAGCAGTACTTC
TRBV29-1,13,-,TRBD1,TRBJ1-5,CSVGDRVDQPQHF,TGCAGCGTAGGGGACAGGGTCGATCAGCCCCAGCATTTT
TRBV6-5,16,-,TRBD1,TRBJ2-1,CASSSTTGGSYNEQFF,TGTGCCAGCAGTTCCACGACAGGGGGCTCCTACAATGAGCAGTTCTTC
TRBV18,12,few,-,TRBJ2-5,CASSRYQETQYF,TGTGCCAGCTCACGGTACCAAGAGACCCAGTACTTC
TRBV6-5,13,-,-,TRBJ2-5,CASSWGRQETQYF,TGTGCCAGCAGCTGGGGCAGGCAAGAGACCCAGTACTTC
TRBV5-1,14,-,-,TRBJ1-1,CASSLPGVNTEAFF,TGCGCCAGCAGCTTGCCAGGGGTCAACACTGAAGCTTTCTTT
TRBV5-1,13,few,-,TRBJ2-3,CASRPAGTDTQYF,TGCGCCAGCAGGCCCGCCGGCACAGATACGCAGTATTTT
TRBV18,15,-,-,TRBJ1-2,CASSLTSPSGYGYTF,TGTGCCAGCTCCCTAACCAGTCCGAGCGGCTATGGCTACACCTTC
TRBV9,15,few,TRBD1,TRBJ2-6,CASSGQGTGANVLTF,TGTGCCAGCAGCGGACAGGGGACCGGGGCCAACGTCCTGACTTTC
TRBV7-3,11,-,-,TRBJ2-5,CASREGETQYF,TGTGCCAGCAGAGAGGGGGAGACCCAGTACTTC
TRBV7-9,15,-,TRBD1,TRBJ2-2,CASSLGDRKTGELFF,TGTGCCAGCAGCTTAGGGGACAGAAAAACCGGGGAGCTGTTTTTT
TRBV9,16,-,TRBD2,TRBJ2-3,CASSVGGSRVIDTQYF,TGTGCCAGCAGCGTCGGGGGGTCCCGAGTTATAGATACGCAGTATTTT
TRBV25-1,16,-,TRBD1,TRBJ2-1,CASSESRTGGYNEQFF,TGTGCCAGCAGTGAATCCCGGACAGGGGGATACAATGAGCAGTTCTTC
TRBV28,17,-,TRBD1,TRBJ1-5,CASSPMRTGLGRQPQHF,TGTGCCAGCAGTCCCATGCGGACAGGATTGGGGAGGCAGCCCCAGCATTTT